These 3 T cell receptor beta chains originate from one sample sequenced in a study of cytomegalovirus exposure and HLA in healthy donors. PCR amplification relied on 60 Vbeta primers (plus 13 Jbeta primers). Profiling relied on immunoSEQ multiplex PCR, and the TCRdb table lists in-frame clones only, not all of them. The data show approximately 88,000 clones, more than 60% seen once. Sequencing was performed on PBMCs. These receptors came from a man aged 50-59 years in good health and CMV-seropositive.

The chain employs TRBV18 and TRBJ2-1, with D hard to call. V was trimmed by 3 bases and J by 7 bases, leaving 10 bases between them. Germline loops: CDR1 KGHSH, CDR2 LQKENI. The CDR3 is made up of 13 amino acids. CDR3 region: CASSPNVGNEQFF. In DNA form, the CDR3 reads TGTGCCAGCTCACCTAATGTCGGTAATGAGCAGTTCTTC.

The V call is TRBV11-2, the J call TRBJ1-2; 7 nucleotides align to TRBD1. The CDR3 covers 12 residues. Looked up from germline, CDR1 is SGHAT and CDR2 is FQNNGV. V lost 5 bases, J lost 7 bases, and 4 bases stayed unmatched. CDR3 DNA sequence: TGTGCCAGCAGCAAGACAGGGAGTGGCTACACCTTC. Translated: CASSKTGSGYTF.

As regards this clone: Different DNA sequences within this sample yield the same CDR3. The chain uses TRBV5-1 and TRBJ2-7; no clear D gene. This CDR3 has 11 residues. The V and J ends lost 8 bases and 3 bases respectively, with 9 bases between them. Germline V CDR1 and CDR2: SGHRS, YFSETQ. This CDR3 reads CASRLDYEQYF. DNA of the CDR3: TGCGCCAGTAGACTGGACTACGAGCAGTACTTC.